The present TCR beta chain was sequenced within a study of T-cell memory formation after mild COVID-19. This clonotype was picked up a small number of times. Using constant-segment primers, 5'RACE produced TCR alpha and TCR beta cDNA libraries carrying sample barcodes and UMIs. One entry per CDR3 protein, called by TCRdb with MiXCR from the 5' RACE reads. The sample records 150,000 to 200,000 distinct CDR3 sequences, more than 14% being singletons. The CDR3 loop spans 16 amino acids. Per germline, CDR1 SGHTA and CDR2 FQGNSA. J gave up 4 bases and V 2 bases, and 11 bases lay outside the gene matches. Sequencing was done on a sample of PBMCs or a T cell subset sorted from them (not recorded which). This rearrangement joins TRBV7-2 to TRBJ2-7, with 7 bases that match TRBD1. This clonotype originated in an adult woman who had mild COVID-19 (a few samples of this study predate the infection). Cell type and time point are not known. This chain's CDR3 is CASSLQTGTRGYEQYF. DNA for the CDR3: TGTGCCAGCAGCTTACAGACAGGGACGCGTGGGTACGAGCAGTACTTC.